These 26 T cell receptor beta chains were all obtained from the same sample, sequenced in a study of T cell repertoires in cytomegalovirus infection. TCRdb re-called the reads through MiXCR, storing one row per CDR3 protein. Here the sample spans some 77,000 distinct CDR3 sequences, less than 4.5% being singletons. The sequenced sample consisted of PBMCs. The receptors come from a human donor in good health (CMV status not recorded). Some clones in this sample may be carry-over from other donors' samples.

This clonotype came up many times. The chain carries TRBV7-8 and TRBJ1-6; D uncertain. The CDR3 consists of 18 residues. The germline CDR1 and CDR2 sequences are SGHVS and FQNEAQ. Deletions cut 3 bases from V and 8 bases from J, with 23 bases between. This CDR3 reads CASSFVENQSWKDSPLHF. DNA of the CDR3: TGTGCCAGCAGCTTTGTCGAGAATCAGTCGTGGAAGGATTCACCCCTCCACTTT.

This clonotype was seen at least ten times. The CDR3 loop is CASSPPVGGTLEAFF. CDR3 DNA sequence: TGTGCCAGCAGCCCACCCGTAGGGGGGACCCTTGAAGCTTTCTTT. V and J are TRBV28 and TRBJ1-1, with D perhaps TRBD1 (6 bases). Germline V gives CDR1 MDHEN, CDR2 SYDVKM. The CDR3 extends over 15 amino acids. Trimming took 6 bases from V and 7 from J, leaving 21 bases between them.

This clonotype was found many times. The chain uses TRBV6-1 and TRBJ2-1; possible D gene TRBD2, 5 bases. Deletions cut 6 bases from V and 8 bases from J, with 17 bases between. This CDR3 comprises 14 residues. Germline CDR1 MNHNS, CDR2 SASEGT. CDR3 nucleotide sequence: TGTGCCAGCAGCGTAGATCTGGCTAGCTATGAGCAGTTCTTC. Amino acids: CASSVDLASYEQFF.

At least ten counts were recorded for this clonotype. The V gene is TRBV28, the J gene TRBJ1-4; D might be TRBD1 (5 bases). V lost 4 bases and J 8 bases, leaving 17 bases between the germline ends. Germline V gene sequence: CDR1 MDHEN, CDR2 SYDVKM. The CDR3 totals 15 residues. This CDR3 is CASSYPRPEGEKLFF. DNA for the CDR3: TGTGCCAGCAGTTACCCCCGGCCCGAGGGGGAAAAACTGTTTTTT.

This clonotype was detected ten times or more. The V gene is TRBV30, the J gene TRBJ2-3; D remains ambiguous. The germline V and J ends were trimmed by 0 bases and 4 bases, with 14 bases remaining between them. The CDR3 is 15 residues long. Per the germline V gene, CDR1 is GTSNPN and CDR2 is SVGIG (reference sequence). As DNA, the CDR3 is TGTGCCTGGAGTGTAGGGCCCTCGGCAGCAGATACGCAGTATTTT. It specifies CAWSVGPSAADTQYF.

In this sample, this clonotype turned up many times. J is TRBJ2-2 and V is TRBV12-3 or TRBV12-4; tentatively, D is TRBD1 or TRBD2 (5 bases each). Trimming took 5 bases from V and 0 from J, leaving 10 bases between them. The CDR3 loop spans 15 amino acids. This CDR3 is CASSPGRTNTGELFF. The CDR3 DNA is TGTGCCAGCAGTCCGGGGCGGACGAACACCGGGGAGCTGTTTTTT.

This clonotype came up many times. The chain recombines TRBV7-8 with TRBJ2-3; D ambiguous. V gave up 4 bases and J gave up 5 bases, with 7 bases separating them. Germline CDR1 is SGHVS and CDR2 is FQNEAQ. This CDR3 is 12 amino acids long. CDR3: CASSSLGDTQYF. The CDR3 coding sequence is TGTGCCAGCAGCTCTCTCGGAGATACGCAGTATTTT.

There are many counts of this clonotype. CDR3 DNA: TGTGCCAGCAGCTTACGGCGGCACAGTGAGCAGTTCTTC. Protein sequence: CASSLRRHSEQFF. The chain is built from TRBV7-2 and TRBJ2-1; D uncertain. Trimming removed 2 bases at V and 9 bases at J, with 11 bases between. The CDR3 is made up of 13 amino acids. The germline gives CDR1 SGHTA, CDR2 FQGNSA.

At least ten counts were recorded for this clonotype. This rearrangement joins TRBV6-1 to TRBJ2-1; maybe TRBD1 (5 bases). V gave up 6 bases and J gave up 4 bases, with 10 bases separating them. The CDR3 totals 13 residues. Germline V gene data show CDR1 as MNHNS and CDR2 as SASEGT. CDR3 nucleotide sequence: TGTGCCAGCAGCTCCCGACAGTACAATGAGCAGTTCTTC. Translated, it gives CASSSRQYNEQFF.

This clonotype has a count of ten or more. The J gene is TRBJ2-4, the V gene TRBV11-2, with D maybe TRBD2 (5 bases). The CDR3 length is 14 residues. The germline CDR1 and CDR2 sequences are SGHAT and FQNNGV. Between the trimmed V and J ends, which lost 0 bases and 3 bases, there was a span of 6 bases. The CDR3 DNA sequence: TGTGCCAGCAGCTTAGACGGGATCAAAAACATTCAGTACTTC. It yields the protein CASSLDGIKNIQYF.

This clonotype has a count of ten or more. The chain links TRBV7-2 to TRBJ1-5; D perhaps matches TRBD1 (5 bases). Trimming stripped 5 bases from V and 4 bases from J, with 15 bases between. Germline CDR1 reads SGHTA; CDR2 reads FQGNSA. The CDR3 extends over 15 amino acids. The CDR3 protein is CASSRAGTANQPQHF. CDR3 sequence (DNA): TGTGCCAGCAGCAGGGCCGGGACCGCAAATCAGCCCCAGCATTTT. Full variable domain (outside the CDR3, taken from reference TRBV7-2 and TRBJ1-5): GAGVSQSPSNKVTEKGKDVELRCDPISGHTALYWYRQSLGQGLEFLIYFQGNSAPDKSGLPSDRFSAERTGGSVSTLTIQRTQQEDSAVYLCASSRAGTANQPQHFGDGTRLSIL.

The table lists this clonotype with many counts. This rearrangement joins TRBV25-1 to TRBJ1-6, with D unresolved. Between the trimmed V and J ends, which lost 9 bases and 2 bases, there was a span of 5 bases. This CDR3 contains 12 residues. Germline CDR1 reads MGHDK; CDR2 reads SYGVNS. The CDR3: CARPTYNSPLHF. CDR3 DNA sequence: TGTGCCAGGCCTACCTATAATTCACCCCTCCACTTT.

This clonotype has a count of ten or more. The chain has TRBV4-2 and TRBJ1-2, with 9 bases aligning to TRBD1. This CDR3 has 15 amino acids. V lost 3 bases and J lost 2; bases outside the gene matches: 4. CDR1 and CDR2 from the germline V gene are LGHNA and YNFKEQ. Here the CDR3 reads CASSHADRGNYGYTF. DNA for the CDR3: TGTGCCAGCAGCCACGCCGACAGGGGGAACTATGGCTACACCTTC.

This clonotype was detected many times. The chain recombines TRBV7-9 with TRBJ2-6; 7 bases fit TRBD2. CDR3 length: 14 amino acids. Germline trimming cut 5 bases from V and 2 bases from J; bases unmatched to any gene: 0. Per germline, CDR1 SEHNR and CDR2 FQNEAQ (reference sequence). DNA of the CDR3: TGTGCCAGCAGCGGGGGGGCTGGGGCCAACGTCCTGACTTTC. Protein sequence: CASSGGAGANVLTF.

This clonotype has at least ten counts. CDR3 amino acids: CASSQDPDRVGGYTF. The CDR3 nucleotides are TGCGCCAGCAGCCAAGACCCCGACAGGGTGGGTGGCTACACCTTC. This sequence joins TRBV4-1 and TRBJ1-2, with 7 bases lining up with TRBD1. From germline, CDR1 is MGHRA and CDR2 YSYEKL. The CDR3 contains 15 residues. V lost 0 bases to trimming and J lost 7 bases; unmatched junction nucleotides: 8.

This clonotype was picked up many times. In nucleotides, the CDR3 is TGTGCCAGCAGTTTCGGGTCCTATGAAGCTTTCTTT. Its protein is CASSFGSYEAFF. The genes are TRBV12-3 or TRBV12-4 and TRBJ1-1; D unresolved. This CDR3 has 12 residues. Trimming left V 3 bases short and J 7 bases short, with 9 bases between.

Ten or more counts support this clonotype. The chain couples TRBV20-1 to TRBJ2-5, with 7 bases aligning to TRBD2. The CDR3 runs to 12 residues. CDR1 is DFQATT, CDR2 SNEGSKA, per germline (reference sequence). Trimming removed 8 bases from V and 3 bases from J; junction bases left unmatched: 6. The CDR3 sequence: CSRIAGEETQYF. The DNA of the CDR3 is TGCAGTCGTATCGCGGGGGAAGAGACCCAGTACTTC.

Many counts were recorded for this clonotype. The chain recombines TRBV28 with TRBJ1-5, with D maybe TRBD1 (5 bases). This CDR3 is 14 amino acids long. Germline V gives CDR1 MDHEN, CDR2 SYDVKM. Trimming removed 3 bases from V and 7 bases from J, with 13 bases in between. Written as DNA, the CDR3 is TGTGCCAGCAGTTTTTGGGGTTGGGACCAGCCCCAGCATTTT. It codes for CASSFWGWDQPQHF.

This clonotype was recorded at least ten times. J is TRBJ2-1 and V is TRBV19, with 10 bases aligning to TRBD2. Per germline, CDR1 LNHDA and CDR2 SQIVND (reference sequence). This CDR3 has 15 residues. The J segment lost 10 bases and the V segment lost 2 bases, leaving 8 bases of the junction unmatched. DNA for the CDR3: TGTGCCAGTAGTATACTAGCGGGGGATTGGGGAGAGCAGTTCTTC. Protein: CASSILAGDWGEQFF. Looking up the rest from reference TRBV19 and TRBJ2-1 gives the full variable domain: DGGITQSPKYLFRKEGQNVTLSCEQNLNHDAMYWYRQDPGQGLRLIYYSQIVNDFQKGDIAEGYSVSREKKESFPLTVTSAQKNPTAFYLCASSILAGDWGEQFFGPGTRLTVL.

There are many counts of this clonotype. The CDR3 loop is CASSSIGASDTQYF. The CDR3 DNA reads TGTGCCAGCAGCTCTATCGGGGCATCAGATACGCAGTATTTT. The rearrangement links TRBV7-6 to TRBJ2-3; either TRBD1 or TRBD2 may fit D (5 bases each). Germline CDR1 reads SGHVS; CDR2 reads FNYEAQ. V lost 4 bases and J 4 bases, leaving 12 bases between the germline ends. This CDR3 region has 14 residues. The full variable domain, with the rest looked up from reference TRBV7-6 and TRBJ2-3, is GAGVSQSPRYKVTKRGQDVALRCDPISGHVSLYWYRQALGQGPEFLTYFNYEAQQDKSGLPNDRFSAERPEGSISTLTIQRTEQRDSAMYRCASSSIGASDTQYFGPGTRLTVL.

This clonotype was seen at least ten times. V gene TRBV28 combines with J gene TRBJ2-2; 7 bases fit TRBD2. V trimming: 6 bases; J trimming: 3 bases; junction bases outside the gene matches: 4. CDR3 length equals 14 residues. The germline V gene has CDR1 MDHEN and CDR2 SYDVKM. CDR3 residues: CASRIAGYTGELFF. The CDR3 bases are TGTGCCAGCAGGATAGCGGGTTACACCGGGGAGCTGTTTTTT.

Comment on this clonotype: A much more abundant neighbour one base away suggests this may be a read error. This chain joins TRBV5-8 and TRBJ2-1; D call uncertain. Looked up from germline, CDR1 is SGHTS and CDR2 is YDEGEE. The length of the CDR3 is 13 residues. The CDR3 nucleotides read TGTGCCGGCAGCTTGAAATTTGGAAATGAGCAGTTCTTC. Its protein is CAGSLKFGNEQFF.

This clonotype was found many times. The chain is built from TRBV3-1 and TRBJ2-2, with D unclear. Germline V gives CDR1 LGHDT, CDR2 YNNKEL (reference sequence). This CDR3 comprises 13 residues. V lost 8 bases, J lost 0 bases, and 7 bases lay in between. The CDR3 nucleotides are TGTGCCAGCCGGGCAGCGAACACCGGGGAGCTGTTTTTT. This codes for CASRAANTGELFF.

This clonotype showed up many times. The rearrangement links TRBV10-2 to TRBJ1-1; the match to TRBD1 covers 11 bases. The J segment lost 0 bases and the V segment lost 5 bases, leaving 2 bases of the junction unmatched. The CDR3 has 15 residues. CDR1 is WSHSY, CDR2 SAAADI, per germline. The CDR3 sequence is CASSRDRGLNTEAFF. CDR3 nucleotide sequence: TGCGCCAGCAGTAGGGACAGGGGGTTGAACACTGAAGCTTTCTTT.

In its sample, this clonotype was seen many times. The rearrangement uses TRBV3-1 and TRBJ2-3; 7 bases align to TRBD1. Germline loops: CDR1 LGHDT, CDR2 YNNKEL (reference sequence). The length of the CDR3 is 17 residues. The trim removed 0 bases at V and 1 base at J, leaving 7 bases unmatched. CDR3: CASSQDFRQGGTDTQYF. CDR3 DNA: TGTGCCAGCAGCCAAGATTTCCGACAGGGTGGCACAGATACGCAGTATTTT.

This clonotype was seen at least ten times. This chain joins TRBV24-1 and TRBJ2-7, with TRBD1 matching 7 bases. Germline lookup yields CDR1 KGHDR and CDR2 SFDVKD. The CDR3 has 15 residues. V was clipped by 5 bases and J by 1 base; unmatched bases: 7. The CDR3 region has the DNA TGTGCCACCAGTGTCAAACAGGGGACGTCCTACGAGCAGTACTTC. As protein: CATSVKQGTSYEQYF.